One T cell receptor beta chain is described in this entry. Some clones are missing from TCRdb's copy, which holds only in-frame ones; the method was immunoSEQ multiplex PCR. The sample consists of approximately 660,000 clones, approximately 87% of them appearing once. This sample was taken from a study of shared T cell receptors in the human thymus. CDR3 length: 15 amino acids. V dropped 0 bases and J dropped 0 bases, with 8 bases sitting between them. Germline CDR1 MGHRA, CDR2 YSYEKL. These data also formed part of another study, on human thymus T cells. In that study: Resections from corrective heart surgery provided thymus tissue. As related research reported, thymic repertoires overlapped highly among unrelated individuals.

The sequence came from a boy in the first two years of life with a congenital heart defect. Sequenced material: thymocytes. The rearrangement uses TRBV4-1 and TRBJ1-2; no clear D gene. The CDR3 DNA is TGCGCCAGCAGCCAAGAGCGCAGCGCTAACTATGGCTACACCTTC. Amino acids: CASSQERSANYGYTF.